The 32 T cell receptor beta chains reported below all come from one sample, sequenced in a study of T cells in narcolepsy. Assay used: immunoSEQ multiplex PCR; TCRdb lists only in-frame clones, some missing. In the table there are some 20,000 clones, 75% to 90% of which are singletons. Sequencing was done on a sample of memory (CD45RA-) CD4+ T cells from blood. These receptors all stem from a human donor in good health.

The chain employs TRBV30 and TRBJ1-5; D is possibly TRBD1 (5 bases). Germline CDR1 GTSNPN, CDR2 SVGIG (reference sequence). The germline V and J ends were trimmed by 0 bases and 0 bases, with 9 bases remaining between them. This CDR3 comprises 15 residues. The CDR3 nucleotides are TGTGCCTGGAGTGTCCCCGGGACTAGCAATCAGCCCCAGCATTTT. It specifies CAWSVPGTSNQPQHF.

The J gene is TRBJ1-6, the V gene TRBV4-2; 8 nucleotides line up with TRBD1. J lost 5 bases, V lost 5 bases, and 5 bases had no gene match. CDR3 length: 15 residues. CDR1 is LGHNA, CDR2 YNFKEQ, per germline. The CDR3 region has the DNA TGTGCCAGCAGCGCGCCGGGACAGGATAATTCACCCCTCCACTTT. Its protein product is CASSAPGQDNSPLHF.

This chain connects TRBV30 to TRBJ2-1; D unresolved. The germline CDR1 and CDR2 sequences are GTSNPN and SVGIG (reference sequence). The V end was cut by 1 base, the J end by 9 bases, with 13 bases between. CDR3 size: 13 residues. CDR3 amino acids: CAWSDGSHGEQFF. The CDR3 coding sequence is TGTGCCTGGAGTGACGGATCTCACGGTGAGCAGTTCTTC. Together with reference TRBV30 and TRBJ2-1, the CDR3 gives the full variable domain: SQTIHQWPATLVQPVGSPLSLECTVEGTSNPNLYWYRQAAGRGLQLLFYSVGIGQISSEVPQNLSASRPQDRQFILSSKKLLLSDSGFYLCAWSDGSHGEQFFGPGTRLTVL.

The V gene is TRBV9, the J gene TRBJ2-2; 7 positions match TRBD1. Germline lookup yields CDR1 SGDLS and CDR2 YYNGEE. The length of the CDR3 is 15 residues. V lost 1 base, J lost 7 bases, and 7 bases stayed unmatched. In nucleotides, the CDR3 is TGTGCCAGCAGCGTATACAAGGGGGCTGGCGGGGAGCTGTTTTTT. It is translated as CASSVYKGAGGELFF. Full variable domain (rest looked up from reference TRBV9 and TRBJ2-2): DSGVTQTPKHLITATGQRVTLRCSPRSGDLSVYWYQQSLDQGLQFLIQYYNGEERAKGNILERFSAQQFPDLHSELNLSSLELGDSALYFCASSVYKGAGGELFFGEGSRLTVL.

V usage is TRBV4-3 and J usage is TRBJ2-5, with 8 bases identical to TRBD2. The J call may be wrong; the DNA end is better matched by TRBJ2-7. The CDR3 has 14 amino acids. CDR1 LGHNA and CDR2 YSLEER come from the germline V gene. CDR3 sequence (DNA): TGCGCCAGCAGCCCTCGGGAGGGGGCCTACGAGCAGTACTTC. Its translation: CASSPREGAYEQYF.

In the case of this clone: An end of the junction does not agree with germline; a read error may underlie this. The J gene is TRBJ2-7, the V gene TRBV7-2, with 9 bases that match TRBD2. Germline-derived CDR1 and CDR2 are SGHTA and FQGNSA. The CDR3 has 15 amino acids. CDR3 sequence reads: CASSQTSGWASEQYF. CDR3 DNA: TGCGCCAGCAGCCAGACTAGCGGCTGGGCGAGCGAGCAGTACTTC.

A remark on this clone: The sample has other DNA sequences that encode this CDR3 too. The chain carries TRBV5-4 and TRBJ1-3, with 9 bases matching TRBD1. V dropped 4 bases and J dropped 3; count of bases not matched to a gene: 11. Germline CDR1 reads SGHNT; CDR2 reads YYREEE (reference sequence). CDR3 length: 17 amino acids. CDR3 DNA sequence: TGTGCCAGCAGCCCACCGGGACAGGGCGCTATTGGAAACACCATATATTTT. Its translation is CASSPPGQGAIGNTIYF.

The chain carries TRBV18 and TRBJ2-3; D gene ambiguous. This CDR3 comprises 13 residues. V gave up 5 bases and J gave up 6 bases, with 12 bases separating them. Germline V gene lookup returns CDR1 KGHSH and CDR2 LQKENI. This CDR3 reads CASSFTQRDTQYF. CDR3 nucleotide sequence: TGTGCCAGCTCATTTACCCAACGGGATACGCAGTATTTT. The full variable domain, its missing parts supplied by reference TRBV18 and TRBJ2-3, is NAGVMQNPRHLVRRRGQEARLRCSPMKGHSHVYWYRQLPEEGLKFMVYLQKENIIDESGMPKERFSAEFPKEGPSILRIQQVVRGDSAAYFCASSFTQRDTQYFGPGTRLTVL.

The chain couples TRBV7-2 to TRBJ2-1; 7 positions match TRBD2. With V trimmed by 0 bases and J by 7 bases, 9 bases remained unmatched. The CDR3 contains 16 residues. CDR1 and CDR2 (germline): SGHTA, FQGNSA. In DNA, the CDR3 is TGTGCCAGCAGCTTAGCTCCCATAGGACTAGGAAATGAGCAGTTCTTC. This gives the protein CASSLAPIGLGNEQFF.

This clone was detected a few times. This chain uses TRBV4-3 with TRBJ2-3; TRBD2 matches at 10 bases. The CDR3 has 16 amino acids. V shed 0 bases and J 4 bases; nucleotides not matched to a gene: 4. Germline CDR1 is LGHNA and CDR2 is YSLEER. CDR3 in amino acids: CASSQDLAGASDTQYF. Written as DNA, the CDR3 is TGCGCCAGCAGCCAAGATCTAGCGGGAGCCTCAGATACGCAGTATTTT.

This clone has only a few counts. The J gene is TRBJ1-6, the V gene TRBV28; D ambiguous. Germline loops: CDR1 MDHEN, CDR2 SYDVKM. V was trimmed by 6 bases and J by 9 bases, leaving 12 bases between them. This CDR3 comprises 13 residues. CDR3 DNA sequence: TGTGCCAGCAGGTCCTCGGGAGGTTCACCCCTCCACTTT. Its protein product is CASRSSGGSPLHF. Using reference TRBV28 and TRBJ1-6 for the parts outside the CDR3, the full variable domain is DVKVTQSSRYLVKRTGEKVFLECVQDMDHENMFWYRQDPGLGLRLIYFSYDVKMKEKGDIPEGYSVSREKKERFSLILESASTNQTSMYLCASRSSGGSPLHFGNGTRLTVT.

The V call is TRBV6-6, the J call TRBJ2-5; D unclear. V lost 9 bases and J lost 2, with 10 bases in between. The CDR3 totals 12 residues. The germline V gene encodes CDR1 MNHNY and CDR2 SVGAGI (reference sequence). This CDR3 reads CASSQVQETQYF. In nucleotides, the CDR3 is TGTGCCAGTTCGCAGGTTCAAGAGACCCAGTACTTC.

The V call is TRBV19, the J call TRBJ1-5; 11 bases agree with TRBD1. The CDR3 has 18 residues. J gave up 0 bases and V 6 bases, and 10 bases lay outside the gene matches. Germline CDR1 is LNHDA and CDR2 is SQIVND (reference sequence). The CDR3 nucleotides are TGTGCCAGTAGATCAACCGGGACAGGGGGGTATAGCAATCAGCCCCAGCATTTT. It yields the protein CASRSTGTGGYSNQPQHF.

V and J are TRBV5-4 and TRBJ1-2; TRBD1 matches at 8 bases. Per germline, CDR1 SGHNT and CDR2 YYREEE (reference sequence). The CDR3 is 15 amino acids. V shed 4 bases and J 4 bases; nucleotides not matched to a gene: 9. The CDR3 reads CASSLGGTGFYGYTF. CDR3 nucleotides: TGTGCCAGCAGCCTTGGTGGGACAGGTTTCTATGGCTACACCTTC.

The V and J genes are TRBV30 and TRBJ1-2; D not resolved. The CDR3 sequence is 11 residues long. Trimming took 2 bases from V and 7 from J, leaving 8 bases between them. Germline values: CDR1 GTSNPN, CDR2 SVGIG (reference sequence). CDR3: CAWSHLGGYTF. CDR3 sequence (DNA): TGTGCCTGGAGTCACCTCGGTGGCTACACCTTC.

The rearrangement links TRBV28 to TRBJ2-6, with 9 nucleotides matching TRBD1. The germline V gene encodes CDR1 MDHEN and CDR2 SYDVKM. V lost 4 bases and J lost 4; bases outside the gene matches: 5. This CDR3 has 16 amino acids. In DNA, the CDR3 is TGTGCCAGCAGTTCGTGGACAGGGGTAGGGGCCAACGTCCTGACTTTC. Translating it yields CASSSWTGVGANVLTF.

The chain couples TRBV12-5 to TRBJ1-2; D not resolved. Germline CDR1 LGHNT, CDR2 FRNRAP. V lost 4 bases and J 8 bases, leaving 11 bases between the germline ends. The CDR3 is made up of 12 amino acids. CDR3 amino acids: CASGWDRGGYTF. In nucleotides, the CDR3 is TGTGCTAGTGGTTGGGATCGAGGGGGCTACACCTTC.

The V call is TRBV9, the J call TRBJ2-5; 15 nucleotides align to TRBD2. The CDR3 runs 19 residues. The V and J ends lost 0 bases and 4 bases, in that order; junction bases with no gene match: 10. Looked up from germline, CDR1 is SGDLS and CDR2 is YYNGEE. CDR3 DNA: TGTGCCAGCAGCGTAGGCGGACTAGCGGGGGGGCCGTTGGGAGAGACCCAGTACTTC. It yields the protein CASSVGGLAGGPLGETQYF.

V usage is TRBV19 and J usage is TRBJ1-5; TRBD1 matches at 7 bases. Germline V CDR1 and CDR2: LNHDA, SQIVND (reference sequence). The CDR3 is 15 amino acids. The trim removed 6 bases at V and 0 bases at J, leaving 5 bases unmatched. The CDR3 protein is CASSLNRGSNQPQHF. DNA of the CDR3: TGTGCCAGTAGCCTGAACAGGGGTAGCAATCAGCCCCAGCATTTT.

Written as DNA, the CDR3 is TGTGCCAGCAGCGTATCCCCGGGGACAGGGGCCACAGATACGCAGTATTTT. It encodes CASSVSPGTGATDTQYF. The chain couples TRBV9 to TRBJ2-3; 10 bases agree with TRBD1. Trimming removed 1 base from V and 2 bases from J; junction bases left unmatched: 7. Germline V gene sequence: CDR1 SGDLS, CDR2 YYNGEE. CDR3 length: 17 residues.

The rearrangement joins TRBV7-8 to TRBJ2-7; 12 nucleotides agree with TRBD2. Germline V gene data show CDR1 as SGHVS and CDR2 as FQNEAQ. J lost 6 bases, V lost 3 bases, and 6 bases had no gene match. CDR3 length equals 15 residues. Here the CDR3 DNA reads TGTGCCAGCAGCTTTAGACTAGCGGGAGTTGTCGAGCAGTACTTC. Translating it yields CASSFRLAGVVEQYF.

The chain uses TRBV27 and TRBJ1-5; D not certain. Per germline, CDR1 MNHEY and CDR2 SMNVEV (reference sequence). CDR3 size: 13 residues. The V gene lost 2 bases and the J gene lost 5 bases, with 7 bases spanning the gap. In nucleotides, the CDR3 is TGTGCCAGCAGTTTAAAGGCATATCAGCCCCAGCATTTT. Its protein is CASSLKAYQPQHF.

The chain combines TRBV5-8 with TRBJ1-3; the D gene is possibly TRBD1 (5 bases). The CDR3 totals 15 residues. V was shortened by 0 bases and J by 6 bases, with 13 bases between the two germline ends. Germline V gene lookup returns CDR1 SGHTS and CDR2 YDEGEE. CDR3 sequence (DNA): TGTGCCAGCAGCTTGGTGACCGGGGGAGTAAACACCATATATTTT. Translated, it gives CASSLVTGGVNTIYF. Full variable domain (missing parts from reference TRBV5-8 and TRBJ1-3): EAGVTQSPTHLIKTRGQQATLRCSPISGHTSVYWYQQALGLGLQFLLWYDEGEERNRGNFPPRFSGRQFPNYSSELNVNALELEDSALYLCASSLVTGGVNTIYFGEGSWLTVV.

This clone has just one count. The chain employs TRBV6-5 and TRBJ1-2; D perhaps matches TRBD1 (6 bases). This CDR3 is 12 amino acids long. Trimming cost V 10 bases and J 4 bases, with 13 bases left between them. Germline values: CDR1 MNHEY, CDR2 SVGAGI. The CDR3 bases are TGTGCCATCAGGACAGCTTCCTATGGCTACACCTTC. Translating it yields CAIRTASYGYTF.

The chain carries TRBV25-1 and TRBJ1-1; D remains unclear. This CDR3 has 14 amino acids. Germline CDR1 is MGHDK and CDR2 is SYGVNS. V gave up 6 bases and J gave up 0 bases, with 11 bases separating them. CDR3 in amino acids: CASRDARLNTEAFF. CDR3 coding DNA: TGTGCCAGCAGGGACGCTAGACTGAACACTGAAGCTTTCTTT.

This clone was seen a few times. The rearrangement links TRBV19 to TRBJ1-4, with 8 nucleotides matching TRBD1. CDR3 length equals 14 residues. With V trimmed by 5 bases and J by 6 bases, 5 bases remained unmatched. Looked up from germline, CDR1 is LNHDA and CDR2 is SQIVND (reference sequence). The DNA for the CDR3 is TGTGCCAGTAGTCCCCACAGGGGGGATGAAAAACTGTTTTTT. Its protein is CASSPHRGDEKLFF.

This rearrangement joins TRBV2 to TRBJ1-5, with D perhaps matching TRBD1 (5 bases). Germline-derived CDR1 and CDR2 are SNHLY and FYNNEI. This CDR3 region has 14 residues. V was cut by 6 bases and J by 1 base, with 10 bases left in between. CDR3 residues: CASRTGLSNQPQHF. The DNA of the CDR3 is TGTGCCAGCAGAACGGGACTGAGCAATCAGCCCCAGCATTTT.

This clone came up a few times. V and J are TRBV19 and TRBJ1-3, with D hard to call. The CDR3 runs to 11 residues. Germline loops: CDR1 LNHDA, CDR2 SQIVND (reference sequence). Between the trimmed V and J ends, which lost 3 bases and 8 bases, there was a span of 5 bases. CDR3 sequence reads: CASSIGDTIYF. The CDR3, as DNA: TGTGCCAGTAGTATCGGGGACACCATATATTTT.

The chain combines TRBV2 with TRBJ1-3, with a possible D match to TRBD1 (6 bases). Trimming removed 4 bases at V and 4 bases at J, with 17 bases between. The CDR3 loop spans 16 amino acids. In germline, CDR1 is SNHLY, CDR2 FYNNEI. The CDR3 here is CASSGDTGLSGNTIYF. The CDR3 region has the DNA TGTGCCAGCAGTGGAGACACAGGGCTCTCCGGAAACACCATATATTTT.

This clone has just a few counts. The V call is TRBV5-6, the J call TRBJ2-7, with D tentatively TRBD1 (5 bases). V lost 1 base to trimming and J lost 7 bases, with 9 bases between them. Germline values: CDR1 SGHDT, CDR2 YYEEEE. The CDR3 loop spans 12 amino acids. The CDR3 reads CASSLKGWEQYF. The DNA of the CDR3 is TGTGCCAGCAGCTTGAAGGGGTGGGAGCAGTACTTC. The full variable domain, its missing parts supplied by reference TRBV5-6 and TRBJ2-7, is DAGVTQSPTHLIKTRGQQVTLRCSPKSGHDTVSWYQQALGQGPQFIFQYYEEEERQRGNFPDRFSGHQFPNYSSELNVNALLLGDSALYLCASSLKGWEQYFGPGTRLTVT.

The chain is built from TRBV30 and TRBJ2-5; no definite D call. Germline loops: CDR1 GTSNPN, CDR2 SVGIG (reference sequence). This CDR3 has 12 amino acids. With 0 bases removed from V and 5 bases from J, the gap between germline ends came to 7 bases. CDR3 DNA sequence: TGTGCCTGGAGTGTTACTTCGGAGACCCAGTACTTC. Its translation: CAWSVTSETQYF. Full variable domain (missing parts from reference TRBV30 and TRBJ2-5): SQTIHQWPATLVQPVGSPLSLECTVEGTSNPNLYWYRQAAGRGLQLLFYSVGIGQISSEVPQNLSASRPQDRQFILSSKKLLLSDSGFYLCAWSVTSETQYFGPGTRLLVL.

V and J are TRBV4-1 and TRBJ2-2; a possible D gene is TRBD1 (6 bases). The CDR3 is 15 residues long. V lost 4 bases, J lost 5 bases, and 14 bases lay in between. Germline values: CDR1 MGHRA, CDR2 YSYEKL. DNA for the CDR3: TGCGCCAGCAGCCCACGACAGGATTGGACCGGGGAGCTGTTTTTT. Protein: CASSPRQDWTGELFF.